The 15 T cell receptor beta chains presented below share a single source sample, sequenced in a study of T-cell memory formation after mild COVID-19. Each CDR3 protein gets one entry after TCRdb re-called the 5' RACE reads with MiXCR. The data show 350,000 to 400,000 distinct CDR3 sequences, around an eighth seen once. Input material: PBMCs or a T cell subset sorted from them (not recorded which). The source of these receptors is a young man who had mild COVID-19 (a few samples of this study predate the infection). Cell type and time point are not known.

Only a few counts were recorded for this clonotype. The CDR3 nucleotides read TGTGCCAGCACCACCACTTACTACGAGCAGTACTTC. Protein: CASTTTYYEQYF. The gene calls are TRBV7-9 and TRBJ2-7; no definite D call. Looked up from germline, CDR1 is SEHNR and CDR2 is FQNEAQ (reference sequence). This CDR3 spans 12 amino acids. V was cut by 7 bases and J by 3 bases, with 10 bases left in between.

The CDR3 loop reads CASSPWTGPYGYTF. The CDR3 DNA follows: TGTGCCAGCAGTCCATGGACAGGGCCTTATGGCTACACCTTC. The chain couples TRBV28 to TRBJ1-2; 8 positions agree with TRBD1. There are 14 residues in the CDR3. With 5 bases clipped from V and 5 bases from J, the junction kept 7 bases outside the gene matches. CDR1 MDHEN and CDR2 SYDVKM come from the germline V gene.

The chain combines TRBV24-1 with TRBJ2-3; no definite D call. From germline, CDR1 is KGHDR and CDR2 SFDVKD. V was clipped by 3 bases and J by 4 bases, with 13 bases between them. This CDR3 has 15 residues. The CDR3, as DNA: TGTGCCACCAGTGATCCACAGAGTGCTTCAGATACGCAGTATTTT. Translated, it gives CATSDPQSASDTQYF.

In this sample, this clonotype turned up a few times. The CDR3 bases are TGTGCCAGCTCACCACCAGGCCGCAGGACTGAAGCTTTCTTT. It yields the protein CASSPPGRRTEAFF. The chain has TRBV18 and TRBJ1-1; no firm D call. Trimming left V 0 bases short and J 5 bases short, with 10 bases between. The CDR3 totals 14 residues. Germline V gives CDR1 KGHSH, CDR2 LQKENI. Variable domain in full (rest from reference TRBV18 and TRBJ1-1): NAGVMQNPRHLVRRRGQEARLRCSPMKGHSHVYWYRQLPEEGLKFMVYLQKENIIDESGMPKERFSAEFPKEGPSILRIQQVVRGDSAAYFCASSPPGRRTEAFFGQGTRLTVV.

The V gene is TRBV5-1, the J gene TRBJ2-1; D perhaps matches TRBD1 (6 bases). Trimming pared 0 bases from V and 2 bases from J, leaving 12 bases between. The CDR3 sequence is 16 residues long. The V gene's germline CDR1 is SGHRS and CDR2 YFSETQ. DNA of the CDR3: TGCGCCAGCAGCTTGGGTCTGGACAGAGCCTACAATGAGCAGTTCTTC. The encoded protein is CASSLGLDRAYNEQFF.

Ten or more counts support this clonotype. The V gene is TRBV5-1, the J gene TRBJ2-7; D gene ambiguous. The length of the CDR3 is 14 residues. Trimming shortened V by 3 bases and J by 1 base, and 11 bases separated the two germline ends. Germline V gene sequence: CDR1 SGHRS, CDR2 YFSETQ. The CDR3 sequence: CASSYGSGSYEQYF. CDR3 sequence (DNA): TGCGCCAGCAGCTACGGCTCTGGTTCCTACGAGCAGTACTTC. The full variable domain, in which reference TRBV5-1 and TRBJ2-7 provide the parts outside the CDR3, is KAGVTQTPRYLIKTRGQQVTLSCSPISGHRSVSWYQQTPGQGLQFLFEYFSETQRNKGNFPGRFSGRQFSNSRSEMNVSTLELGDSALYLCASSYGSGSYEQYFGPGTRLTVT.

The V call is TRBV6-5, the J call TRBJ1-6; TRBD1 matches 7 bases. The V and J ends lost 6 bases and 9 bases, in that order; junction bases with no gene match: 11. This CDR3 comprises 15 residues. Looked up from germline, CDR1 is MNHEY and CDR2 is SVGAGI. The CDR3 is CASRPSGGKASPLHF. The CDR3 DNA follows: TGTGCCAGCAGACCCTCAGGGGGAAAGGCTTCACCCCTCCACTTT.

This CDR3 reads CAITPGATNTGELFF. CDR3 bases: TGTGCCATCACCCCCGGGGCAACGAACACCGGGGAGCTGTTTTTT. The genes are TRBV10-3 and TRBJ2-2; the D call may be TRBD1 or TRBD2 (5 bases each). CDR3 length: 15 residues. V was pared by 7 bases and J by 0 bases, with 12 bases between. Germline V gene sequence: CDR1 ENHRY, CDR2 SYGVKD.

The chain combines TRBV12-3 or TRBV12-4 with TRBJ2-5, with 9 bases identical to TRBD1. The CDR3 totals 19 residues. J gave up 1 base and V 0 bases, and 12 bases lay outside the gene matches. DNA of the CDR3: TGTGCCAGCAGTTTAGCCCCTCCGGGACAGGGTTCCCGCCAAGAGACCCAGTACTTC. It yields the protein CASSLAPPGQGSRQETQYF.

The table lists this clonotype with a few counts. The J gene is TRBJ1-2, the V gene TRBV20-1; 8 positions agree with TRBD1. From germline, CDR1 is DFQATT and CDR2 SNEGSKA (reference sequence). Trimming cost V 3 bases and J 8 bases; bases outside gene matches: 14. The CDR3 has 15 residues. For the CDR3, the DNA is TGCAGTGCTAGTCTCCCCGGACAGGGCGGATTGGGCTACACCTTC. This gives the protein CSASLPGQGGLGYTF.

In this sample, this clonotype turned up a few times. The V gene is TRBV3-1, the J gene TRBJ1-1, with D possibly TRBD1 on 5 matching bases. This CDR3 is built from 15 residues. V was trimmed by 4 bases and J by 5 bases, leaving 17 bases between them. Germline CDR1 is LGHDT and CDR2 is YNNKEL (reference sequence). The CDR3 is CASSRTRGDGTEAFF. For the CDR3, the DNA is TGTGCCAGCAGCCGTACTAGGGGTGACGGGACTGAAGCTTTCTTT.

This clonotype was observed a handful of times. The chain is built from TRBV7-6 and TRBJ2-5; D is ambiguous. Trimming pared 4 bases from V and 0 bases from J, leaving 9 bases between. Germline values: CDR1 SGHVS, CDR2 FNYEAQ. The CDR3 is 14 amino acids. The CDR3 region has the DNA TGTGCCAGCAGCTCCCCGCCCGACCAAGAGACCCAGTACTTC. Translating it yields CASSSPPDQETQYF.

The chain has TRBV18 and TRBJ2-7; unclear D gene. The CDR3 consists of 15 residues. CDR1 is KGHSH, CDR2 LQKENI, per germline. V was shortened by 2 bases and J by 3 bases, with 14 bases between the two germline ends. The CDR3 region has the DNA TGTGCCAGCTCACCAAGGACGGCGCTGAGCTACGAGCAGTACTTC. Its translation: CASSPRTALSYEQYF. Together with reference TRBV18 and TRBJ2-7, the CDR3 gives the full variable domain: NAGVMQNPRHLVRRRGQEARLRCSPMKGHSHVYWYRQLPEEGLKFMVYLQKENIIDESGMPKERFSAEFPKEGPSILRIQQVVRGDSAAYFCASSPRTALSYEQYFGPGTRLTVT.

CDR3 residues: CASSQVGLAGNTGELFF. The DNA for the CDR3 is TGCGCCAGCAGCCAAGTTGGTCTCGCGGGTAACACCGGGGAGCTGTTTTTT. The rearrangement uses TRBV4-1 and TRBJ2-2, with D possibly being TRBD2 (5 bases). Germline CDR1 reads MGHRA; CDR2 reads YSYEKL. The CDR3 spans 17 residues. The V gene lost 1 base and the J gene lost 2 bases, with 14 bases spanning the gap.

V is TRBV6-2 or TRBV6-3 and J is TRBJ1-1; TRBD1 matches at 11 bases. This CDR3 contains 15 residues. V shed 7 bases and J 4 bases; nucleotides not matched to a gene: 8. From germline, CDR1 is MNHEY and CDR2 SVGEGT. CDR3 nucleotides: TGTGCCAGCATTTCCTGGACAGGGGGCACCACTGAAGCTTTCTTT. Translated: CASISWTGGTTEAFF.